Presented here are 24 T cell receptor beta chains from one specimen sequenced in a study of identical twins. TCRdb analysed the 5' RACE reads with MiXCR anew, one entry per CDR3 protein. This sample has some 730,000 distinct CDR3 sequences, with 18% found just once. A further study also used this sample, focusing on T cells expressing NK-cell markers.

The sequenced sample consisted of PBMCs. These receptors came from a woman aged 18-30 years in good health.

This rearrangement joins TRBV7-9 to TRBJ1-4; D unresolved. Germline lookup yields CDR1 SEHNR and CDR2 FQNEAQ (reference sequence). The CDR3 contains 15 residues. The ends were cut back, 4 bases at V and 2 bases at J, with 11 bases in the middle. CDR3 coding DNA: TGTGCCAGCAGCTCAGAACGGCATACTAATGAAAAACTGTTTTTT. Amino acid sequence: CASSSERHTNEKLFF.

The chain recombines TRBV3-1 with TRBJ2-7; D possibly uses TRBD1 or TRBD2 (5 bases each). The V end was cut by 7 bases, the J end by 0 bases, with 13 bases between. The CDR3 covers 14 residues. Germline CDR1 is LGHDT and CDR2 is YNNKEL (reference sequence). CDR3 coding DNA: TGTGCCAGCAACCCGGGGCGGTTCTCCTACGAGCAGTACTTC. It specifies CASNPGRFSYEQYF.

The CDR3 DNA reads TGTGCCAGCAGCTTCACAGGACGGCACCAGCATTTT. This encodes CASSFTGRHQHF. The chain joins TRBV7-8 to TRBJ1-5, with a possible D match to TRBD1 (5 bases). Germline lookup yields CDR1 SGHVS and CDR2 FQNEAQ. The CDR3 totals 12 residues. V dropped 3 bases and J dropped 12 bases, with 12 bases sitting between them. Variable domain in full (rest from reference TRBV7-8 and TRBJ1-5): GAGVSQSPRYKVAKRGQDVALRCDPISGHVSLFWYQQALGQGPEFLTYFQNEAQLDKSGLPSDRFFAERPEGSVSTLKIQRTQQEDSAVYLCASSFTGRHQHFGDGTRLSIL.

This clonotype came up a few times. The chain carries TRBV19 and TRBJ2-1; unclear D gene. Trimming pared 7 bases from V and 4 bases from J, leaving 17 bases between. Germline CDR1 is LNHDA and CDR2 is SQIVND (reference sequence). The CDR3 totals 15 residues. The DNA of the CDR3 is TGTGCCAGTACCTCAGGTACCCAGTTGTACAATGAGCAGTTCTTC. Amino acid sequence: CASTSGTQLYNEQFF.

The chain employs TRBV12-3 or TRBV12-4 and TRBJ2-7, with D possibly TRBD2 on 7 matching bases. Trimming cost V 6 bases and J 5 bases, with 26 bases left between them. CDR3 length equals 17 residues. The CDR3 DNA reads as TGTGCCAGCAGCTTTAGAGGGGGGGGCACACCCGGGAACGAGCAGTACTTC. This translates into CASSFRGGGTPGNEQYF.

This rearrangement joins TRBV10-3 to TRBJ2-3; TRBD2 aligns across 7 bases. In germline, CDR1 is ENHRY, CDR2 SYGVKD. With 8 bases clipped from V and 1 base from J, the junction kept 6 bases outside the gene matches. The CDR3 has 14 residues. CDR3 nucleotide sequence: TGTGCCATCCGCGGGAGTCTGGGCACAGATACGCAGTATTTT. Its protein is CAIRGSLGTDTQYF.

The rearrangement links TRBV4-1 to TRBJ1-1, with 7 bases identical to TRBD1. The germline V gene has CDR1 MGHRA and CDR2 YSYEKL. The CDR3 spans 15 residues. Unmatched junction bases numbered 9, after V lost 3 bases and J lost 5 bases. This chain's CDR3 is CASSHPGQAGTEAFF. CDR3 nucleotides: TGCGCCAGCAGCCACCCCGGACAGGCGGGAACTGAAGCTTTCTTT.

This chain uses TRBV9 with TRBJ2-3; tentative D call: TRBD2 (6 bases). Germline-derived CDR1 and CDR2 are SGDLS and YYNGEE. The CDR3 has 17 amino acids. V was pared by 4 bases and J by 1 base, with 19 bases between. The CDR3 spells CASSPTDGTRGTDTQYF. The CDR3 nucleotides read TGTGCCAGCAGCCCAACCGATGGGACTCGCGGCACAGATACGCAGTATTTT. Full variable domain (remainder filled in from reference TRBV9 and TRBJ2-3): DSGVTQTPKHLITATGQRVTLRCSPRSGDLSVYWYQQSLDQGLQFLIQYYNGEERAKGNILERFSAQQFPDLHSELNLSSLELGDSALYFCASSPTDGTRGTDTQYFGPGTRLTVL.

This rearrangement joins TRBV29-1 to TRBJ1-1; no firm D call. V gave up 7 bases and J gave up 5 bases, with 14 bases separating them. Germline CDR1 is SQVTM and CDR2 is ANQGSEA. The CDR3 totals 12 residues. The CDR3 protein is CSAFPFGTEAFF. CDR3 DNA: TGCAGCGCATTCCCTTTCGGGACTGAAGCTTTCTTT.

The chain links TRBV7-9 to TRBJ2-3, with 11 bases identical to TRBD2. V trimming: 7 bases; J trimming: 4 bases; junction bases outside the gene matches: 10. Looked up from germline, CDR1 is SEHNR and CDR2 is FQNEAQ (reference sequence). This CDR3 has 16 amino acids. In nucleotides, the CDR3 is TGTGCCAGCAAACCCCGGGGACTAGCGGCTCCAGATACGCAGTATTTT. Protein product: CASKPRGLAAPDTQYF.

A few counts support this clonotype. The genes are TRBV20-1 and TRBJ2-1, with 7 bases fitting TRBD1. V lost 0 bases, J lost 5 bases, and 7 bases stayed unmatched. Germline CDR1 reads DFQATT; CDR2 reads SNEGSKA (reference sequence). The CDR3 runs 15 residues. DNA of the CDR3: TGCAGTGCTAGAGATCCCCGACAGGGCCACAATGAGCAGTTCTTC. Protein sequence: CSARDPRQGHNEQFF.

V gene TRBV20-1 combines with J gene TRBJ2-4; 11 bases match TRBD2. The junction had 5 bases not matched to a gene; V was cut back by 7 bases and J by 0 bases. Germline CDR1 reads DFQATT; CDR2 reads SNEGSKA (reference sequence). This CDR3 region has 15 residues. This CDR3 is CSVVGLAGAKNIQYF. In nucleotides, the CDR3 is TGCAGTGTTGTTGGACTAGCGGGAGCCAAAAACATTCAGTACTTC.

The table lists this clonotype with a few counts. The chain carries TRBV6-5 and TRBJ1-6; the D is unclear. The CDR3 has 15 amino acids. In germline, CDR1 is MNHEY, CDR2 SVGAGI. V was cut by 2 bases and J by 7 bases, with 12 bases left in between. CDR3 DNA: TGTGCCAGCAGTTACGGGGTGAAGCGCAATTCACCCCTCCACTTT. Its protein is CASSYGVKRNSPLHF.

This clonotype came up a few times. The chain joins TRBV7-2 to TRBJ1-3; D remains ambiguous. This CDR3 contains 15 residues. V was pared by 6 bases and J by 0 bases, with 12 bases between. Germline assignment: CDR1 SGHTA and CDR2 FQGNSA. CDR3 DNA: TGTGCCAGCAGTCCTGACCGCAACTCTGGAAACACCATATATTTT. This encodes CASSPDRNSGNTIYF.

This chain links TRBV20-1 with TRBJ2-2; TRBD1 agrees at 9 bases. CDR3 size: 14 residues. With 5 bases clipped from V and 1 base from J, the junction kept 2 bases outside the gene matches. Germline CDR1 reads DFQATT; CDR2 reads SNEGSKA (reference sequence). The CDR3: CSASDRGNTGELFF. CDR3 DNA: TGCAGTGCTTCGGACAGGGGGAACACCGGGGAGCTGTTTTTT.

A few counts support this clonotype. V gene TRBV19 combines with J gene TRBJ2-7; tentative D call: TRBD2 (6 bases). With 4 bases removed from V and 0 bases from J, the gap between germline ends came to 19 bases. Germline CDR1 and CDR2: LNHDA and SQIVND (reference sequence). The CDR3 has 17 amino acids. The DNA for the CDR3 is TGTGCCAGTAGTAGTCCTGCGGGACGCCTGTCCTCCTACGAGCAGTACTTC. This encodes CASSSPAGRLSSYEQYF.

This clonotype appeared a few times. This chain links TRBV9 with TRBJ2-3; 10 bases fit TRBD2. Germline loops: CDR1 SGDLS, CDR2 YYNGEE. This CDR3 has 16 residues. The J segment lost 5 bases and the V segment lost 2 bases, leaving 8 bases of the junction unmatched. The CDR3, as DNA: TGTGCCAGCAGCGTTGTCAGCGGGGGGGCCGGAGATACGCAGTATTTT. This codes for CASSVVSGGAGDTQYF.

This clonotype was counted a few times. This chain links TRBV5-1 with TRBJ1-4; D gene uncertain. The ends were cut back, 0 bases at V and 5 bases at J, with 11 bases in the middle. The germline V gene has CDR1 SGHRS and CDR2 YFSETQ. There are 15 residues in the CDR3. The CDR3, as DNA: TGCGCCAGCAGCTTGGCCGGGGAGTCGAATGAAAAACTGTTTTTT. This gives the protein CASSLAGESNEKLFF.

In the case of this clonotype: An end of the junction differs from the germline gene, which may be a read error. The CDR3 sequence is CSARGTSGLHF. The DNA of the CDR3 is TGCAGTGCTAGAGGGACGTCTGGTCTCCATTTT. This chain links TRBV20-1 with TRBJ2-3; D is unclear. CDR1 and CDR2 from the germline V gene are DFQATT and SNEGSKA (reference sequence). CDR3 length equals 11 residues.

The gene calls are TRBV20-1 and TRBJ1-1, with D uncertain. The CDR3 covers 13 residues. V was trimmed by 3 bases and J by 11 bases, leaving 19 bases between them. Germline V lookup: CDR1 DFQATT, CDR2 SNEGSKA (reference sequence). CDR3 loop: CSASPSAPAGAFF. The DNA of the CDR3 is TGCAGTGCTAGCCCCAGCGCGCCGGCTGGGGCTTTCTTT.

The chain has TRBV20-1 and TRBJ1-2; D uncertain. Trimming took off 0 bases at V and 8 bases at J, with 10 bases between the two ends. Per the germline V gene, CDR1 is DFQATT and CDR2 is SNEGSKA (reference sequence). The CDR3 is made up of 12 amino acids. The DNA for the CDR3 is TGCAGTGCTAGAGATAACTCGAGGGGCTACACCTTC. Translation gives CSARDNSRGYTF.

The chain links TRBV10-3 to TRBJ1-5; TRBD1 might be the D (6 bases). Trimming cost V 11 bases and J 0 bases, with 14 bases left between them. The CDR3 length is 14 residues. Germline CDR1 reads ENHRY; CDR2 reads SYGVKD. The CDR3 is CAARPGDSNQPQHF. The CDR3 DNA reads TGTGCCGCACGTCCAGGGGATAGCAATCAGCCCCAGCATTTT.

The V gene is TRBV20-1, the J gene TRBJ1-4; D unclear. Germline loops: CDR1 DFQATT, CDR2 SNEGSKA (reference sequence). Trimming shortened V by 6 bases and J by 0 bases, and 5 bases separated the two germline ends. This CDR3 region has 12 residues. The CDR3 DNA is TGCAGTGCACGGACAACTAATGAAAAACTGTTTTTT. Protein: CSARTTNEKLFF.

This clonotype came up a few times. V is TRBV12-3 or TRBV12-4 and J is TRBJ1-3, with TRBD1 matching over 8 bases. The V gene end was trimmed by 2 bases and the J gene end by 7 bases; junction bases not matched to a gene: 4. The CDR3 contains 14 residues. The CDR3 DNA reads TGTGCCAGCAGTTTAAGGACAGGGACGAACACCATATATTTT. This gives the protein CASSLRTGTNTIYF.